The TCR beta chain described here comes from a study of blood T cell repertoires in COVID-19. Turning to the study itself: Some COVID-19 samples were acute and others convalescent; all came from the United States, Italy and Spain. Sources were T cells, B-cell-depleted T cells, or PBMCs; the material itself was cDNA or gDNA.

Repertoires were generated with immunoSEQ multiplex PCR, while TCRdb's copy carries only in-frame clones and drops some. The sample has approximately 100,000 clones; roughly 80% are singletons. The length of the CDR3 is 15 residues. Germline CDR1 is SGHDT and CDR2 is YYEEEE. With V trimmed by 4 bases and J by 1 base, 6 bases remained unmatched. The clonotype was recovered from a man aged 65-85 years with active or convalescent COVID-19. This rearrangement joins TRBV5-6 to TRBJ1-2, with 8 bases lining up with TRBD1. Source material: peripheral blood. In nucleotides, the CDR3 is TGTGCCAGCAGCATAGGGACAGGCAGTAACTATGGCTACACCTTC. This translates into CASSIGTGSNYGYTF.